The 15 T cell receptor beta chains presented below share a single source sample, sequenced in a study of cytomegalovirus exposure and HLA in healthy donors. PCR involved 60 Vbeta and 13 Jbeta primers. Sequencing used immunoSEQ multiplex PCR; TCRdb keeps in-frame clones, though not all of them. The table shows about 140,000 clones, with 80% occurring only once. The specimen sequenced was PBMCs. These receptors were collected from a man aged 50 to 60 in good health and CMV-seronegative.

This chain uses TRBV5-1 with TRBJ1-3, with D hard to call. CDR3 size: 13 residues. V was trimmed by 4 bases and J by 0 bases, leaving 5 bases between them. Germline V lookup: CDR1 SGHRS, CDR2 YFSETQ. CDR3 loop: CASSRSSGNTIYF. In DNA form, the CDR3 reads TGCGCCAGCAGCCGTTCCTCTGGAAACACCATATATTTT.

This chain uses TRBV5-6 with TRBJ2-3; the match to TRBD2 covers 11 bases. In germline, CDR1 is SGHDT, CDR2 YYEEEE. V lost 0 bases and J lost 3; bases outside the gene matches: 6. CDR3 length equals 17 residues. CDR3 in DNA: TGTGCCAGCAGCTTGGACGTTAGCGGGGGGGCAACAGATACGCAGTATTTT. Translation: CASSLDVSGGATDTQYF.

Written as DNA, the CDR3 is TGTGCCAGCTGTGACAGGGTATATGGAGGGATGAACACTGAAGCTTTCTTT. Its translation is CASCDRVYGGMNTEAFF. The chain couples TRBV18 to TRBJ1-1; 7 nucleotides match TRBD1. This CDR3 has 17 amino acids. Germline V CDR1 and CDR2: KGHSH, LQKENI. The J segment lost 0 bases and the V segment lost 7 bases, leaving 14 bases of the junction unmatched. The full variable domain, in which reference TRBV18 and TRBJ1-1 provide the parts outside the CDR3, is NAGVMQNPRHLVRRRGQEARLRCSPMKGHSHVYWYRQLPEEGLKFMVYLQKENIIDESGMPKERFSAEFPKEGPSILRIQQVVRGDSAAYFCASCDRVYGGMNTEAFFGQGTRLTVV.

The V gene is TRBV7-9, the J gene TRBJ1-4, with 9 bases matching TRBD1. The germline CDR1 and CDR2 sequences are SEHNR and FQNEAQ (reference sequence). The CDR3 runs 15 residues. The V gene end was trimmed by 6 bases and the J gene end by 8 bases; junction bases not matched to a gene: 10. For the CDR3, the DNA is TGTGCCAGCAGTTTTACAGGGGGCGTTAAGGAAAAACTGTTTTTT. Translating gives CASSFTGGVKEKLFF.

This clone appeared a few times. The chain recombines TRBV2 with TRBJ1-1; D is perhaps TRBD1 (5 bases). V was pared by 2 bases and J by 2 bases, with 12 bases between. The CDR3 covers 15 residues. The germline V gene has CDR1 SNHLY and CDR2 FYNNEI. CDR3 loop: CASSETRGLNTEAFF. CDR3 DNA sequence: TGTGCCAGCAGTGAAACAAGGGGACTTAACACTGAAGCTTTCTTT.

This chain joins TRBV6-5 and TRBJ1-5; D is unresolved. The CDR3 sequence is 13 residues long. Germline values: CDR1 MNHEY, CDR2 SVGAGI. The V end lost 5 bases, the J end lost 0 bases, and 5 bases lay between the germline ends. CDR3 nucleotides: TGTGCCAGCAGTATGAGTAGCAATCAGCCCCAGCATTTT. Encoded protein: CASSMSSNQPQHF.

This clone came up a few times. This sequence joins TRBV2 and TRBJ1-5; 9 nucleotides match TRBD1. The ends lost 5 bases at V and 1 base at J; junction bases unmatched: 9. The CDR3 totals 17 residues. The germline V gene encodes CDR1 SNHLY and CDR2 FYNNEI. CDR3 sequence: CASSYPGQGISNQPQHF. The CDR3, as DNA: TGTGCCAGCAGTTACCCGGGACAGGGAATAAGCAATCAGCCCCAGCATTTT. Using reference TRBV2 and TRBJ1-5 for the parts outside the CDR3, the full variable domain is EPEVTQTPSHQVTQMGQEVILRCVPISNHLYFYWYRQILGQKVEFLVSFYNNEISEKSEIFDDQFSVERPDGSNFTLKIRSTKLEDSAMYFCASSYPGQGISNQPQHFGDGTRLSIL.

V is TRBV19 and J is TRBJ1-1, with 8 bases lining up with TRBD1. The CDR3 loop spans 15 amino acids. Trimming cost V 0 bases and J 7 bases; bases outside gene matches: 7. Germline V gene sequence: CDR1 LNHDA, CDR2 SQIVND (reference sequence). For the CDR3, the DNA is TGTGCCAGTAGTATAGATTGGCAGGGGGCTGGTGAAGCTTTCTTT. Its protein is CASSIDWQGAGEAFF.

The V gene is TRBV30, the J gene TRBJ1-1; TRBD1 is a possible D gene (5 bases). CDR1 and CDR2 (germline): GTSNPN, SVGIG (reference sequence). The V end was cut by 4 bases, the J end by 2 bases, with 11 bases between. The CDR3 runs 13 residues. The CDR3 DNA is TGTGCCTGGACAGGGCAAGTTAACACTGAAGCTTTCTTT. Protein sequence: CAWTGQVNTEAFF.

The chain carries TRBV6-5 and TRBJ2-7; 12 bases fit TRBD2. With V trimmed by 4 bases and J by 4 bases, 5 bases remained unmatched. The CDR3 has 15 amino acids. In germline, CDR1 is MNHEY, CDR2 SVGAGI. CDR3 coding DNA: TGTGCCAGCAGTTCGACTAGCGGGAGTCGGTACGAGCAGTACTTC. Translating gives CASSSTSGSRYEQYF.

The chain joins TRBV27 to TRBJ2-5, with 7 bases matching TRBD1. The tail of the sequence fits TRBJ2-7 better, so the J call may be wrong. The CDR3 totals 14 residues. Germline lookup yields CDR1 MNHEY and CDR2 SMNVEV (reference sequence). CDR3 sequence reads: CASSSKTGSYEQYF. The CDR3 coding sequence is TGTGCCAGCAGTTCTAAGACAGGGTCCTACGAGCAGTACTTC.

The table lists this clone with a few counts. This chain connects TRBV6-1 to TRBJ2-5; 10 positions match TRBD1. The V gene's germline CDR1 is MNHNS and CDR2 SASEGT. The trim removed 0 bases at V and 1 base at J, leaving 8 bases unmatched. The CDR3 length is 18 residues. The CDR3 reads CASSEAPGTGDFQETQYF. The CDR3 DNA reads as TGTGCCAGCAGTGAAGCGCCCGGGACAGGGGACTTCCAAGAGACCCAGTACTTC.

The V call is TRBV6-1, the J call TRBJ1-5; 7 bases fit TRBD1. The CDR3 is 14 amino acids. Looked up from germline, CDR1 is MNHNS and CDR2 is SASEGT. The ends lost 1 base at V and 10 bases at J; junction bases unmatched: 7. The CDR3 region has the DNA TGTGCCAGCAGTGAAGATACAGGGGAGACACCCCAGCATTTT. It specifies CASSEDTGETPQHF.

The genes are TRBV14 and TRBJ2-1; 9 nucleotides agree with TRBD2. The CDR3 sequence is 16 residues long. The germline V gene has CDR1 SGHDN and CDR2 FVKESK. V was pared by 4 bases and J by 2 bases, with 6 bases of the junction left unmatched. The DNA for the CDR3 is TGTGCCAGCAGCCGCCTAGCTAGCGGGACCTACAATGAGCAGTTCTTC. Its translation: CASSRLASGTYNEQFF.

This clone was seen a few times. The rearrangement joins TRBV7-2 to TRBJ1-1; D is possibly TRBD1 (6 bases). V lost 5 bases and J lost 1, with 17 bases in between. In germline, CDR1 is SGHTA, CDR2 FQGNSA. This CDR3 comprises 16 residues. CDR3 nucleotide sequence: TGTGCCAGCAGCAAAGACAGGCCAGCTGCGAACACTGAAGCTTTCTTT. Its translation: CASSKDRPAANTEAFF.